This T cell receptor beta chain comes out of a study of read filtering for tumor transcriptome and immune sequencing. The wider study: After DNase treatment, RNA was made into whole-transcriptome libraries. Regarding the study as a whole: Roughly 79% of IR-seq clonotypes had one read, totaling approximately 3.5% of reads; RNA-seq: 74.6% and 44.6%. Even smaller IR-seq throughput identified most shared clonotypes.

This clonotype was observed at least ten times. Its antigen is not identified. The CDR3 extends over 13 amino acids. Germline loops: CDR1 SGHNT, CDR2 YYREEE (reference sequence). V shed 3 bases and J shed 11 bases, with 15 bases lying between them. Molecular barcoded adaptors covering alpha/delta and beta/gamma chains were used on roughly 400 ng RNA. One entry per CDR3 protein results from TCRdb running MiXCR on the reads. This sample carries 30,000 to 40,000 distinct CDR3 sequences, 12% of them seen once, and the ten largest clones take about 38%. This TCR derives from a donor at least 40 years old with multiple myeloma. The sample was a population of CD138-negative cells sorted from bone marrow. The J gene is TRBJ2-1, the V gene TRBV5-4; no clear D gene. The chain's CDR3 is CASSSNDRHQQFF. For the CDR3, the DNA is TGTGCCAGCAGCTCTAACGATCGCCATCAGCAGTTCTTC. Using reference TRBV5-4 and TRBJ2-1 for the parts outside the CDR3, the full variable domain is ETGVTQSPTHLIKTRGQQVTLRCSSQSGHNTVSWYQQALGQGPQFIFQYYREEENGRGNFPPRFSGLQFPNYSSELNVNALELDDSALYLCASSSNDRHQQFFGPGTRLTVL.